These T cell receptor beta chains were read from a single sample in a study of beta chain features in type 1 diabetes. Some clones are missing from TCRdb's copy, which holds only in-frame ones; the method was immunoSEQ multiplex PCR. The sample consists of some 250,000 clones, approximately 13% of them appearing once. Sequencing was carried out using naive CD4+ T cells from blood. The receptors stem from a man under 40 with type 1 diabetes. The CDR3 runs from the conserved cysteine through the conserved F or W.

CASSDRDRGPWETQYF	TRBJ2-5	TRBV5-1
CSAGQGGDEQFF	TRBJ2-1	TRBV29-1
CASSGQGTNTGELFF	TRBJ2-2	TRBV19
CASSPYQETQYF	TRBJ2-5	TRBV18
CSVSGQGAKGYTF	TRBJ1-2	TRBV29-1
CASSLVAGTGAGEQYF	TRBJ2-7	TRBV5-4
CASSILSGQNYEQYF	TRBJ2-7	TRBV19
CASSVGAGEWPQHF	TRBJ1-5	TRBV9
CASSVDSASGTNEQYF	TRBJ2-7	TRBV9
CASSPAMESYNEQFF	TRBJ2-1	TRBV18